The clone carrying this T cell receptor (beta chain) was seen a few times. Its antigen is unidentified. The record originates from a study of response to subunit inactivated influenza vaccine. The study's findings and limits: It was suggested by the authors that few new T cells are recruited by each seasonal influenza vaccination.

TCRdb re-derived calls from the RT-PCR reads in MiXCR, one entry per CDR3 protein. The repertoire has 450,000 to 600,000 distinct CDR3 sequences, roughly 8.2% of them found once; the top ten carry 13%. The V gene lost 5 bases and the J gene lost 0 bases, with 11 bases spanning the gap. This CDR3 is 13 amino acids long. The V gene's germline CDR1 is DFQATT and CDR2 SNEGSKA (reference sequence). V gene TRBV20-1 combines with J gene TRBJ2-7; D is perhaps TRBD2 (5 bases). The material was PBMCs from blood, obtained roughly 24 months after vaccination. This sequence originates from a man between 50 and 69 years old who received an inactivated influenza vaccine. The CDR3 DNA follows: TGCAGTGCTCCGGACTTAAGCTCCTACGAGCAGTACTTC. It codes for CSAPDLSSYEQYF.